Included here is one T cell receptor beta chain sequence, with context. Trimming at V came to 4 bases and at J to 4 bases, leaving 12 bases not matched to a gene. The CDR3 has 17 residues. Germline CDR1 reads LNHDA; CDR2 reads SQIVND (reference sequence). Hyperthyroidism of Graves' type that showed no ophthalmopathy progression within 18 months was stable. These data originate in a study of T cells in Graves' hyperthyroidism and ophthalmopathy. RNA transcripts yielded amplified TCR beta CDR3 regions. The study used the HTBI primer set for a first-round RT-PCR of the TCR CDR3. TCRdb redid the calling of the multiplex PCR reads with MiXCR, one entry per CDR3 protein. This table holds some 350,000 distinct CDR3 sequences, just under 25% found once.

V is TRBV19 and J is TRBJ1-5, with 8 bases that match TRBD1. The sample comprised blood. This receptor was taken from a man aged 45-60 years with Graves' hyperthyroidism. The CDR3 is CASSTSLDRGWNQPQHF. As DNA, the CDR3 is TGTGCCAGTAGTACCAGCCTCGACAGGGGTTGGAATCAGCCCCAGCATTTT.